This T cell receptor beta chain was profiled in a study of neoadjuvant anti-PD-1 for oral cavity cancer. Across the study: Most patients had three to four biweekly doses of 3 mg/kg nivolumab before resection.

Libraries were prepared by immunoSEQ multiplex PCR; TCRdb keeps only in-frame clonotypes and omits some of them. The sample lists tens of thousands of clones; around four fifths were seen once. These oral cavity squamous cell carcinomas were HPV-negative and locally advanced. This clonotype originated in a person between 40 and 85 years old with oral cavity squamous cell carcinoma. Sequencing was performed on PBMCs, taken before nivolumab (anti-PD-1) treatment.

CDR3 DNA: TGTGCCAGCAGCGTAGATTTCGATCAGCCCCAGCATTTT. Its protein product is CASSVDFDQPQHF. This sequence joins TRBV9 and TRBJ1-5; D gene unclear. V was shortened by 0 bases and J by 5 bases, with 6 bases between the two germline ends. The CDR3 has 13 residues. Germline values: CDR1 SGDLS, CDR2 YYNGEE.